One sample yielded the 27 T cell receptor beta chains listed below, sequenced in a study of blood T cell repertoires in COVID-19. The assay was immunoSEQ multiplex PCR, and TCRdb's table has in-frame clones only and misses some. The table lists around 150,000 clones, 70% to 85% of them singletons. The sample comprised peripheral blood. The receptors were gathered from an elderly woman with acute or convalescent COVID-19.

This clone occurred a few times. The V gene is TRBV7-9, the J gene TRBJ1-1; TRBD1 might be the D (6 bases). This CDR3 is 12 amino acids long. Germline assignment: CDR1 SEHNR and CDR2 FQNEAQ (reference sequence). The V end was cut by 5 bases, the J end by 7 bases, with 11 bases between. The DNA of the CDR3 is TGTGCCAGCAGCCGGACAGAAGTTGAAGCTTTCTTT. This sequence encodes CASSRTEVEAFF.

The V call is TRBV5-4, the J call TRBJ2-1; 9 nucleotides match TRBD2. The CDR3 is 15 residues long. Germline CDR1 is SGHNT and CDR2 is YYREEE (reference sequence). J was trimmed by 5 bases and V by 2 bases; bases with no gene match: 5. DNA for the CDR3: TGTGCCAGCAGCTTAGGGGCGGGAGGGAACAATGAGCAGTTCTTC. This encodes CASSLGAGGNNEQFF.

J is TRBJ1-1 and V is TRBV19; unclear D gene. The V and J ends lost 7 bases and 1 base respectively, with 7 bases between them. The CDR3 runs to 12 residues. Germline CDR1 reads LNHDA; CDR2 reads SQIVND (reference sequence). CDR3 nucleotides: TGTGCCAGTAACGCGTGGAACACTGAAGCTTTCTTT. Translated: CASNAWNTEAFF. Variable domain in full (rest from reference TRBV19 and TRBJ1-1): DGGITQSPKYLFRKEGQNVTLSCEQNLNHDAMYWYRQDPGQGLRLIYYSQIVNDFQKGDIAEGYSVSREKKESFPLTVTSAQKNPTAFYLCASNAWNTEAFFGQGTRLTVV.

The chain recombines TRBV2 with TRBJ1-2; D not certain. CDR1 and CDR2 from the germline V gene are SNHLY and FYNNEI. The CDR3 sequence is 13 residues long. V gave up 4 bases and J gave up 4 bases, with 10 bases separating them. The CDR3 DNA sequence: TGTGCCAGCAGTGGGCCATCCTTCTATGGCTACACCTTC. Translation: CASSGPSFYGYTF.

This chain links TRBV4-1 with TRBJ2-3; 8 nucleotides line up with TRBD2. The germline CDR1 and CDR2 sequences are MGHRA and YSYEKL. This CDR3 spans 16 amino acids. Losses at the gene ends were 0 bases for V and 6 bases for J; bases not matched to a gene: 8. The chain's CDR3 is CASSQETGGPWDTQYF. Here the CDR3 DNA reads TGCGCCAGCAGCCAAGAAACGGGAGGGCCCTGGGATACGCAGTATTTT.

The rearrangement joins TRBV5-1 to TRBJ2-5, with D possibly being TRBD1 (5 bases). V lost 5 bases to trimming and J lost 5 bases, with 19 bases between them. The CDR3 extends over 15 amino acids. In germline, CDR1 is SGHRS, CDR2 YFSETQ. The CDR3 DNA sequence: TGCGCCAGCAGTCCTGGCGTTTCTCAGGGCGAGACCCAGTACTTC. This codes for CASSPGVSQGETQYF.

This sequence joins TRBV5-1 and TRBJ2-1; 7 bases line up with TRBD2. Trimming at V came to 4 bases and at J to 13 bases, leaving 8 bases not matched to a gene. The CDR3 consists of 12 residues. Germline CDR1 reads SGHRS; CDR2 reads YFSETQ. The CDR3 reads CASSLGGREQFF. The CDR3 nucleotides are TGCGCCAGCAGCCTGGGCGGGAGAGAACAGTTCTTC.

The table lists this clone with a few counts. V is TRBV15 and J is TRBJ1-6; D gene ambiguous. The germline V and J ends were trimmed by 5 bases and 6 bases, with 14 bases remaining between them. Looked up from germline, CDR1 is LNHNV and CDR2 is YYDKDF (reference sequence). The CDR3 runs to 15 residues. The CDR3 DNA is TGTGCCACCAGCGCCCGGGGAGGAATTAATTCACCCCTCCACTTT. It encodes CATSARGGINSPLHF.

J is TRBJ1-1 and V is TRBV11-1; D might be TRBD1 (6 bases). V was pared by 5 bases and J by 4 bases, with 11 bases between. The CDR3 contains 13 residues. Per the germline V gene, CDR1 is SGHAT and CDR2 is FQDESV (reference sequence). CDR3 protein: CASSRQGGTEAFF. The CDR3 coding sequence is TGTGCCAGCAGCCGACAAGGGGGCACTGAAGCTTTCTTT.

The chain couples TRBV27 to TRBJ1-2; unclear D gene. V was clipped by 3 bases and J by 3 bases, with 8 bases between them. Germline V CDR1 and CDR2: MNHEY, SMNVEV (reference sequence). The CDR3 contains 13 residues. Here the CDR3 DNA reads TGTGCCAGCAGTTTTTCCCAATACTATGGCTACACCTTC. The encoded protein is CASSFSQYYGYTF.

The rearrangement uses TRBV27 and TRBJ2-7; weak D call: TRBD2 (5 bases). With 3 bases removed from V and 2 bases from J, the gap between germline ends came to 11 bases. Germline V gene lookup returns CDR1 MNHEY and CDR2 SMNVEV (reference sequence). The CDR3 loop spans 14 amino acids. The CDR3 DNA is TGTGCCAGCAGTTTCCGAGGGAGAACCTACGAGCAGTACTTC. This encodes CASSFRGRTYEQYF.

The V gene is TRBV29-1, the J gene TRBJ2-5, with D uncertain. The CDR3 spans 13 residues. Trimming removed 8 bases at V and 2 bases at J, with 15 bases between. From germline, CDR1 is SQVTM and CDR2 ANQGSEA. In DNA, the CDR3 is TGCAGCTCCAGTCAGGTGGCTCAAGAGACCCAGTACTTC. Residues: CSSSQVAQETQYF.

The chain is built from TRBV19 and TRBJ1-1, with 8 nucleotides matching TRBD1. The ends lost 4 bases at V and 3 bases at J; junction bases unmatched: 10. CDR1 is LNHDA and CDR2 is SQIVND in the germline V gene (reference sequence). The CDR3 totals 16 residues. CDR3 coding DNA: TGTGCCAGTAGTAGACAGGGGTCCCTGATCCACACTGAAGCTTTCTTT. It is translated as CASSRQGSLIHTEAFF.

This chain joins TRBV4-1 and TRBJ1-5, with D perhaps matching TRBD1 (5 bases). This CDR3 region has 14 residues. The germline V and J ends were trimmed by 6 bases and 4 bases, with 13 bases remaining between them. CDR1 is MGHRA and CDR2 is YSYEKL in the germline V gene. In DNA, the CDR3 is TGCGCCAGCAGTGGGGCCGTGGGAAATCAGCCCCAGCATTTT. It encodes CASSGAVGNQPQHF.

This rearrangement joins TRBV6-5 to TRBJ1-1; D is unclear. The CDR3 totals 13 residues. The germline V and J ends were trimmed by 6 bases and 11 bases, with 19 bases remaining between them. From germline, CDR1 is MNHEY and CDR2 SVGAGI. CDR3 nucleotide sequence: TGTGCCAGCAGCCCCCCGTCGGCCTCGAGGGCTTTCTTT. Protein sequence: CASSPPSASRAFF.

The CDR3 is CASRRTGENSPLHF. The CDR3 DNA follows: TGTGCCAGCAGGCGAACAGGGGAAAATTCACCCCTCCACTTT. The gene calls are TRBV27 and TRBJ1-6; the match to TRBD1 covers 7 bases. V shed 6 bases and J 7 bases; nucleotides not matched to a gene: 6. This CDR3 has 14 amino acids. The germline V gene encodes CDR1 MNHEY and CDR2 SMNVEV (reference sequence).

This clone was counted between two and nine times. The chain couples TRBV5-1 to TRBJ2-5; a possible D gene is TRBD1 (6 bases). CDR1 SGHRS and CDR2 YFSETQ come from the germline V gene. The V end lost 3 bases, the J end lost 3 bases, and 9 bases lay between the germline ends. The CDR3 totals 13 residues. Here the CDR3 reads CASSSPGEETQYF. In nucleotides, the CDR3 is TGCGCCAGCAGCTCTCCAGGGGAAGAGACCCAGTACTTC.

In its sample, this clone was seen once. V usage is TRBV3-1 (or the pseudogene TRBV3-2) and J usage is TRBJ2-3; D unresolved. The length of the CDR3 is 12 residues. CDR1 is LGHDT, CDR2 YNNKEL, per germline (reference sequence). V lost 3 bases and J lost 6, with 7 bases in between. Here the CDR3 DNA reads TGTGCCAGCAGCCAGGAGTGGGATACGCAGTATTTT. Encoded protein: CASSQEWDTQYF.

CDR3 DNA: TGCAGCGTTGAAGAGCAGGTCCCGAGCGGGATCTATGAGCAGTTCTTC. This sequence encodes CSVEEQVPSGIYEQFF. The chain links TRBV29-1 to TRBJ2-1, with 7 bases that match TRBD2. V trimming: 0 bases; J trimming: 8 bases; junction bases outside the gene matches: 13. This CDR3 region has 16 residues. Germline V gives CDR1 SQVTM, CDR2 ANQGSEA.

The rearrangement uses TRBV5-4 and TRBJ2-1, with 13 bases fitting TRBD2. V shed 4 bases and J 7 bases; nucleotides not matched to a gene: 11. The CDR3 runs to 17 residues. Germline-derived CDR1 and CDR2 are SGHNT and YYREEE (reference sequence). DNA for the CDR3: TGTGCCAGCAGCCAACCCGGGACTAGCGGGACGAGGAATGAGCAGTTCTTC. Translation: CASSQPGTSGTRNEQFF. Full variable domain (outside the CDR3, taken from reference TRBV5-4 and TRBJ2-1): ETGVTQSPTHLIKTRGQQVTLRCSSQSGHNTVSWYQQALGQGPQFIFQYYREEENGRGNFPPRFSGLQFPNYSSELNVNALELDDSALYLCASSQPGTSGTRNEQFFGPGTRLTVL.

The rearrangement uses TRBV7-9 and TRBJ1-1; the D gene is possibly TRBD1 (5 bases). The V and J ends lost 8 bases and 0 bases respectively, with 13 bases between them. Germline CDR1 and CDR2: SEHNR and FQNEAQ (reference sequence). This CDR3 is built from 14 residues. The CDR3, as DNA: TGTGCCAGCTTATCCCAGGGATTGAACACTGAAGCTTTCTTT. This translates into CASLSQGLNTEAFF.

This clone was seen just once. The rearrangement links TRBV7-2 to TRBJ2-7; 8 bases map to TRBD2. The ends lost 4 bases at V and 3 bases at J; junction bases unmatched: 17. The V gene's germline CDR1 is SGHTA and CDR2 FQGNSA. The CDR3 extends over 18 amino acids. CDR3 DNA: TGTGCCAGCAGCTACCACCTTGCGGGAGGCCTCTCCCGCTACGAGCAGTACTTC. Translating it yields CASSYHLAGGLSRYEQYF.

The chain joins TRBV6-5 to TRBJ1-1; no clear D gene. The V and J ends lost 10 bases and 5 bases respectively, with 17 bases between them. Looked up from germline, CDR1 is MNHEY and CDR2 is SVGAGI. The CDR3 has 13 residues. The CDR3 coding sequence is TGTGCCACCCGGGCGGGCGTGAGGACTGAAGCTTTCTTT. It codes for CATRAGVRTEAFF.

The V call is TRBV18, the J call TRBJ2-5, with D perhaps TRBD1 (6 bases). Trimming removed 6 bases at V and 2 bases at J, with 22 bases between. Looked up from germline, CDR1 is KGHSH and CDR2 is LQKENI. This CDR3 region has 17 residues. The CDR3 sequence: CASSPTVAGVGQETQYF. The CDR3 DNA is TGTGCCAGCTCCCCAACGGTGGCAGGGGTCGGGCAAGAGACCCAGTACTTC.

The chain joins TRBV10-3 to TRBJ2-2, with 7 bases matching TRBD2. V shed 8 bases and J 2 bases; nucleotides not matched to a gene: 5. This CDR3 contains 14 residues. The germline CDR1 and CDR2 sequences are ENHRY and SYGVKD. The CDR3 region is CAIGGGTNTGELFF. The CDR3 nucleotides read TGTGCCATCGGGGGGGGTACTAACACCGGGGAGCTGTTTTTT.

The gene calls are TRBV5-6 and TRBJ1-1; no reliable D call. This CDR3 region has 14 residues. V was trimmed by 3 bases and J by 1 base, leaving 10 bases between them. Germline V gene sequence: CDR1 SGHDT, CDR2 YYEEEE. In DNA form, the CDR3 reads TGTGCCAGCAGCTATCAAATTAGGAACACTGAAGCTTTCTTT. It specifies CASSYQIRNTEAFF.

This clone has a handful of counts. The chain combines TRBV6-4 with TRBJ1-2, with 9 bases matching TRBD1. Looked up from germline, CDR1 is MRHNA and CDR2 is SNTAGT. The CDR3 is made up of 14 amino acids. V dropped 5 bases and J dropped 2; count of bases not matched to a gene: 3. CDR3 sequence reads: CASSTDRGNYGYTF. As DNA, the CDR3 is TGTGCCAGCAGTACTGACAGGGGGAACTATGGCTACACCTTC.